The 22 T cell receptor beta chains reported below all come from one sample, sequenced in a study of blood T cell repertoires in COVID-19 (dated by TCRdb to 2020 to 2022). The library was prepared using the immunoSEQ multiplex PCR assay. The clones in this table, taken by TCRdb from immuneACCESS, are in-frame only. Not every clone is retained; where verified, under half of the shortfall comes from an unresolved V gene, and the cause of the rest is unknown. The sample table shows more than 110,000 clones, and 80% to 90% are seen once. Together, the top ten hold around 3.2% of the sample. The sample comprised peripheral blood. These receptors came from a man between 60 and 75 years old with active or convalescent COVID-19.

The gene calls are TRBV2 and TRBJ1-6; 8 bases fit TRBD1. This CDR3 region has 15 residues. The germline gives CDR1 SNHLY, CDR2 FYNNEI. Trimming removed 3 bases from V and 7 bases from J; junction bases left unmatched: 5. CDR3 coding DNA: TGTGCCAGCAGTGAGACGACAGGGGAGAATTCACCCCTCCACTTT. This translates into CASSETTGENSPLHF.

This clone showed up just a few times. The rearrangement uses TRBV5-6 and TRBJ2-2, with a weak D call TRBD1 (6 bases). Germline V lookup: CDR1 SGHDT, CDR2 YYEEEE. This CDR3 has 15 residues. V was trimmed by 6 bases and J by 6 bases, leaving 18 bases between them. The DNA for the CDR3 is TGTGCCAGCACCAAGCTTACAGGGATGTCCGGGGAGCTGTTTTTT. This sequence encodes CASTKLTGMSGELFF.

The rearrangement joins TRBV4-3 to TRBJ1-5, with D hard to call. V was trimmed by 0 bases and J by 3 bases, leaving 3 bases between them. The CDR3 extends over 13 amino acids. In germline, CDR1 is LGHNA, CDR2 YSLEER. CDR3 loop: CASSQEYNQPQHF. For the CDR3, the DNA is TGCGCCAGCAGCCAAGAATACAATCAGCCCCAGCATTTT.

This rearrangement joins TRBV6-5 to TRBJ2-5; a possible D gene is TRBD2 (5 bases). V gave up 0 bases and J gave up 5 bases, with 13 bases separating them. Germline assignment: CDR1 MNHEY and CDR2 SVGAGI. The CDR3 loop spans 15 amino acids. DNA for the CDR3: TGTGCCAGCAGTTACTCGCCTAGGAGGAGCGAGACCCAGTACTTC. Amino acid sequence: CASSYSPRRSETQYF.

The CDR3 here is CASSHPGLAMSNEQFF. CDR3 sequence (DNA): TGCGCCAGCAGCCATCCGGGACTAGCTATGTCCAATGAGCAGTTCTTC. This chain uses TRBV5-1 with TRBJ2-1; 9 positions match TRBD2. This CDR3 spans 16 amino acids. The germline V gene has CDR1 SGHRS and CDR2 YFSETQ. V trimming: 4 bases; J trimming: 6 bases; junction bases outside the gene matches: 11.

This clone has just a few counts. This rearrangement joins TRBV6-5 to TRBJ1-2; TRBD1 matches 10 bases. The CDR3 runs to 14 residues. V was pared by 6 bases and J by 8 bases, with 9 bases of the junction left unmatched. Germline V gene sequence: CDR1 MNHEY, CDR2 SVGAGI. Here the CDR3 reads CASRTTTGGEGYTF. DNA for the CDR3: TGTGCCAGCAGAACGACGACAGGGGGCGAGGGCTACACCTTC.

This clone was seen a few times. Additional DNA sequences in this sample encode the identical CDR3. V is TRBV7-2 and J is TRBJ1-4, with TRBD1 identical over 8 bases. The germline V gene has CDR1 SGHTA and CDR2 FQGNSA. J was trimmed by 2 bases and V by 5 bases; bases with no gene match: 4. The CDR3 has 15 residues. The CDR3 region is CASSTRTGTNEKLFF. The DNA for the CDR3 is TGTGCCAGCAGCACCCGGACAGGGACTAATGAAAAACTGTTTTTT.

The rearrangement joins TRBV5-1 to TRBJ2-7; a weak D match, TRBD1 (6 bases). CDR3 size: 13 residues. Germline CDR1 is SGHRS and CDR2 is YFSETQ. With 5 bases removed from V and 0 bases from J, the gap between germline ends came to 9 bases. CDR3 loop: CASRKGDSYEQYF. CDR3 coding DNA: TGCGCCAGCAGGAAGGGGGACTCCTACGAGCAGTACTTC.

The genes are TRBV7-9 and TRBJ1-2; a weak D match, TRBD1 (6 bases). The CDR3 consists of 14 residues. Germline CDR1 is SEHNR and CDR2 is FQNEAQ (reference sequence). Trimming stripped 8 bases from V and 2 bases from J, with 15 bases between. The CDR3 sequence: CASVRDTGNYGYTF. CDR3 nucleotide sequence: TGTGCCAGCGTACGGGACACGGGGAACTATGGCTACACCTTC.

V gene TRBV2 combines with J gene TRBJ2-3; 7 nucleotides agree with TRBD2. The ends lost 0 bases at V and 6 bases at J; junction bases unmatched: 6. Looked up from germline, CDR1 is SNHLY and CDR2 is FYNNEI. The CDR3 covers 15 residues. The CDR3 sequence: CASSEAGGVVDTQYF. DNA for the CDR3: TGTGCCAGCAGTGAAGCTGGGGGGGTGGTGGATACGCAGTATTTT.

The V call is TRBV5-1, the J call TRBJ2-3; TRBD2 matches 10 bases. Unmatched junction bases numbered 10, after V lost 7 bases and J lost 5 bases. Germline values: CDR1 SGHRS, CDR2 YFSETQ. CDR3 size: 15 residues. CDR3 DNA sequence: TGCGCCAGCCGTATCTCGGCTAGCGGGGGAGATACGCAGTATTTT. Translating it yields CASRISASGGDTQYF.

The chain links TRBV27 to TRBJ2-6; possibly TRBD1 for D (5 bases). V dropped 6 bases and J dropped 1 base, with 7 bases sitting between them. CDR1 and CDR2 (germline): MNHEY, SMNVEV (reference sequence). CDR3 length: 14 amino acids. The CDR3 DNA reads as TGTGCCAGCAGCCCAGGGTCTGGGGCCAACGTCCTGACTTTC. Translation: CASSPGSGANVLTF.

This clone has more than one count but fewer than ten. CDR3 sequence: CASSMGGTSGGEQYF. CDR3 nucleotides: TGTGCCAGTAGTATGGGCGGGACTAGCGGTGGCGAGCAGTACTTC. The chain joins TRBV19 to TRBJ2-7; 11 bases are a match to TRBD2. V shed 3 bases and J 6 bases; nucleotides not matched to a gene: 7. The CDR3 length is 15 residues. CDR1 is LNHDA and CDR2 is SQIVND in the germline V gene (reference sequence).

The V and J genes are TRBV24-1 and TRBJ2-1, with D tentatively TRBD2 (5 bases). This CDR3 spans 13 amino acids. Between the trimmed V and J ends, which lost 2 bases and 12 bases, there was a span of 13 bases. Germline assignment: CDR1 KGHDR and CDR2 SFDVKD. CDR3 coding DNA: TGTGCCACCAGTGATTACGGAACTAGTCGGCAGTTCTTC. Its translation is CATSDYGTSRQFF.

CDR3 nucleotides: TGTGCCAGCAGCTTGACTACTAGCGGGGGACGAGAGACCCAGTACTTC. This codes for CASSLTTSGGRETQYF. The V call is TRBV7-9, the J call TRBJ2-5; 11 nucleotides align to TRBD2. The V gene end was trimmed by 3 bases and the J gene end by 4 bases; junction bases not matched to a gene: 7. Per the germline V gene, CDR1 is SEHNR and CDR2 is FQNEAQ (reference sequence). The CDR3 sequence is 16 residues long.

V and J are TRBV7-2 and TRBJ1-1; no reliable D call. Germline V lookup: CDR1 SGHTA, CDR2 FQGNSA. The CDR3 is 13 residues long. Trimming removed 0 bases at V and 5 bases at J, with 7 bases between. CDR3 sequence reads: CASSLAQRTEAFF. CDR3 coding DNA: TGTGCCAGCAGCTTAGCGCAGCGGACTGAAGCTTTCTTT.

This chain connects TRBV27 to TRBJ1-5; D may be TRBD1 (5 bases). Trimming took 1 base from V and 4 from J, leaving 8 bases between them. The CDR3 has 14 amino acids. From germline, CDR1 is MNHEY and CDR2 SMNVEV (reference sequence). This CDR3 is CASSLWGGNQPQHF. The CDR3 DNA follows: TGTGCCAGCAGTTTATGGGGGGGAAATCAGCCCCAGCATTTT.

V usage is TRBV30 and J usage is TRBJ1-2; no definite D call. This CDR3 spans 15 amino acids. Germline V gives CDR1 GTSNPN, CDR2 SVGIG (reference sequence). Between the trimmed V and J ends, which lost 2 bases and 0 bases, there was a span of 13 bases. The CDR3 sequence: CAWSSPPRSNYGYTF. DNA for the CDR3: TGTGCCTGGAGTTCTCCCCCGAGGTCTAACTATGGCTACACCTTC.

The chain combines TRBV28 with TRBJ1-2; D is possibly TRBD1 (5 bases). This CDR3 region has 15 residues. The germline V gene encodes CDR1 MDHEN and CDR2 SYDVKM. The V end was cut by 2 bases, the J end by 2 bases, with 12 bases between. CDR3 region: CASSLVDSSNYGYTF. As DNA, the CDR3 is TGTGCCAGCAGTTTAGTTGACAGTTCCAACTATGGCTACACCTTC.

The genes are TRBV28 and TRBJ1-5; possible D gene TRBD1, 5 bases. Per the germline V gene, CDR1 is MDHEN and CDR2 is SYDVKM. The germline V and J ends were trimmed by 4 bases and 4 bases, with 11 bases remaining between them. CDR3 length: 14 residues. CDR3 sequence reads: CASSSGVENQPQHF. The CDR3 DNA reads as TGTGCCAGCAGTTCGGGGGTAGAGAATCAGCCCCAGCATTTT.

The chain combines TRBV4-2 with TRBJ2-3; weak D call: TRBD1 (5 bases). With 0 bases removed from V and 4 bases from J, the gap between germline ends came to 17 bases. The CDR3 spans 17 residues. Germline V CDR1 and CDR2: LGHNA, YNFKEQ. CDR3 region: CASSQEGPLQGADTQYF. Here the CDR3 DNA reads TGTGCCAGCAGCCAAGAGGGCCCGCTTCAGGGCGCAGATACGCAGTATTTT.

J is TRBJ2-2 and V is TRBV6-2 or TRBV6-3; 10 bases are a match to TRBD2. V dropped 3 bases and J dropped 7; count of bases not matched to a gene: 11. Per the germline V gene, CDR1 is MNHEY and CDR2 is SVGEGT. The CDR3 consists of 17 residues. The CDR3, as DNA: TGTGCCAGCAGTTATCACCCACCCGGACTAGCGGTCGGGGAGCTGTTTTTT. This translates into CASSYHPPGLAVGELFF.